This T cell receptor (beta chain) was sequenced during a study of blood T cell repertoires in COVID-19. As for the study in general: Italy, Spain and the United States were the sources of the convalescent and acute COVID-19 samples. The analysed material was cDNA or gDNA that came from T cells, B-cell-depleted T cells, or PBMCs.

Profiled with immunoSEQ multiplex PCR; TCRdb holds only in-frame clones, not every one. The sample has over 150,000 clones, roughly 84% seen once. CDR3 length: 14 residues. In germline, CDR1 is MNHEY, CDR2 SMNVEV (reference sequence). V was pared by 3 bases and J by 4 bases, with 5 bases of the junction left unmatched. Residents of approximately 25 US areas, aged roughly 18 to 89 years, made up the participants. Symptom resolution, clearance, or two negative PCRs marked donors in Cohort 3 as recovered. The sequence was obtained from a man aged 35-49 years who had recovered from COVID-19. The source material was PBMCs or T cells enriched from blood (not recorded which). The V and J genes are TRBV27 and TRBJ1-2; TRBD1 agrees at 7 bases. The CDR3 loop is CASSLRGPGYGYTF. The DNA of the CDR3 is TGTGCCAGCAGTTTGAGGGGGCCGGGCTATGGCTACACCTTC.